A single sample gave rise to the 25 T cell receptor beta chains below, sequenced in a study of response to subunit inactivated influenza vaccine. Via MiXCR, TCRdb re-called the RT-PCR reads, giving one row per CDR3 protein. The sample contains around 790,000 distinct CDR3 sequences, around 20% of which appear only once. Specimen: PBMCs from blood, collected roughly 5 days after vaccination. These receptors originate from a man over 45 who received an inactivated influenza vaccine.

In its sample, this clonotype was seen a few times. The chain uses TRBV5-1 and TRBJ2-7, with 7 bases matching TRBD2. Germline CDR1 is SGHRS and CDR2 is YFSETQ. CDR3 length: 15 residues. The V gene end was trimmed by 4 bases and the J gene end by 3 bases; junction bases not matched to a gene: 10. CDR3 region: CASSPAGGRIYEQYF. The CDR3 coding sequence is TGCGCCAGCAGCCCCGCCGGCGGGAGAATCTACGAGCAGTACTTC.

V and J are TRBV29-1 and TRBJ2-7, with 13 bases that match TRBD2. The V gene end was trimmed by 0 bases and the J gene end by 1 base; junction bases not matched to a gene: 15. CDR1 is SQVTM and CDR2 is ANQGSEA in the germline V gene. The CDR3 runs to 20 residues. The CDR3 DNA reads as TGCAGCGTTGAAGATGACATCAACTTACTAGCGGGAGGGCCATCCTACGAGCAGTACTTC. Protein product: CSVEDDINLLAGGPSYEQYF.

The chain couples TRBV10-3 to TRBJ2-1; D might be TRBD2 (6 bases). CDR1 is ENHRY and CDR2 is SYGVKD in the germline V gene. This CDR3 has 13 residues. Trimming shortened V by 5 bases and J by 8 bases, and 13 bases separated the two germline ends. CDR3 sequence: CAISRRARDEQFF. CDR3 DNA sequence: TGTGCCATCAGTCGGAGGGCACGGGATGAGCAGTTCTTC.

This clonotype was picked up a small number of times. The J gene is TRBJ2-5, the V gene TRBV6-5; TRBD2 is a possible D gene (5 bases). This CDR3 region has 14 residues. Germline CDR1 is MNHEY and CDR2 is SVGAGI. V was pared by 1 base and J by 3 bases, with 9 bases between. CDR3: CASSYFLAEETQYF. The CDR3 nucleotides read TGTGCCAGCAGTTACTTCCTAGCTGAAGAGACCCAGTACTTC.

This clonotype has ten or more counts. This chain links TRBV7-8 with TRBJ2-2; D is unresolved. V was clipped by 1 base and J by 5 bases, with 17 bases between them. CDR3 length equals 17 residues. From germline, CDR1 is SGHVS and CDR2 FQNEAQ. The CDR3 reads CASSLVSTPAETGELFF. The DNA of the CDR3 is TGTGCCAGCAGCTTAGTATCGACACCCGCTGAGACCGGGGAGCTGTTTTTT. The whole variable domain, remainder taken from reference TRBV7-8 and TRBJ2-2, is GAGVSQSPRYKVAKRGQDVALRCDPISGHVSLFWYQQALGQGPEFLTYFQNEAQLDKSGLPSDRFFAERPEGSVSTLKIQRTQQEDSAVYLCASSLVSTPAETGELFFGEGSRLTVL.

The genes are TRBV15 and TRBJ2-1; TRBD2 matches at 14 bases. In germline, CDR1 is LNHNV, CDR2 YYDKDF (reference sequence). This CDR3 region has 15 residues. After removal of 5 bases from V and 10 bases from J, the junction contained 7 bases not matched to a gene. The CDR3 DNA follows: TGTGCCACCAGCGTAGGACTAGCGGGGGGTCAAGAGCAGTTCTTC. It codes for CATSVGLAGGQEQFF.

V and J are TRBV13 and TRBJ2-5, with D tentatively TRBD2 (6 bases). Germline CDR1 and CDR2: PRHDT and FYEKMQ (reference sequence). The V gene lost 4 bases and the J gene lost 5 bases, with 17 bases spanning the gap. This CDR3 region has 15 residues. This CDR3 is CASSSRLKEGETQYF. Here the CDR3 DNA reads TGTGCCAGCAGCTCACGTCTCAAGGAGGGCGAGACCCAGTACTTC. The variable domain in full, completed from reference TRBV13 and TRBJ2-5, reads AAGVIQSPRHLIKEKRETATLKCYPIPRHDTVYWYQQGPGQDPQFLISFYEKMQSDKGSIPDRFSAQQFSDYHSELNMSSLELGDSALYFCASSSRLKEGETQYFGPGTRLLVL.

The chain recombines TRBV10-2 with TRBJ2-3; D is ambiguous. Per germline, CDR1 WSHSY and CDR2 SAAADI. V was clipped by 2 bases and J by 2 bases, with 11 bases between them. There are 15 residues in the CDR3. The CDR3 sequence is CASSENAGYTDTQYF. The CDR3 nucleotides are TGCGCCAGCAGTGAGAATGCAGGTTACACAGATACGCAGTATTTT.

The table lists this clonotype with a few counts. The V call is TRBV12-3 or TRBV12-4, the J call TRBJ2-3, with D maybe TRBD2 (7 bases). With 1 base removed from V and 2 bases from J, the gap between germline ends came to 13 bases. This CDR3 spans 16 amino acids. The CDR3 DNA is TGTGCCAGCAGTTTAGGGGCGGGGGCTGTCACAGATACGCAGTATTTT. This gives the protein CASSLGAGAVTDTQYF.

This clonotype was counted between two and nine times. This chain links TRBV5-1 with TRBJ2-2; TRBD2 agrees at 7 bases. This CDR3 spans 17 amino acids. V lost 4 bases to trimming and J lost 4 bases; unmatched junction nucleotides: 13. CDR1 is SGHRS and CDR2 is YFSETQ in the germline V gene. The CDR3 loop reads CASSLAWSGTFTGELFF. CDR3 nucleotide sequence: TGCGCCAGCAGCCTCGCCTGGAGCGGGACTTTCACCGGGGAGCTGTTTTTT. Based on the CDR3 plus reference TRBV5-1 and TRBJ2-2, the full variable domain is KAGVTQTPRYLIKTRGQQVTLSCSPISGHRSVSWYQQTPGQGLQFLFEYFSETQRNKGNFPGRFSGRQFSNSRSEMNVSTLELGDSALYLCASSLAWSGTFTGELFFGEGSRLTVL.

CDR3 coding DNA: TGTGCCAGCAGCTCAACCGGGACAAACTCAGATACGCAGTATTTT. This translates into CASSSTGTNSDTQYF. The V and J genes are TRBV7-2 and TRBJ2-3; D is perhaps TRBD1 (6 bases). From germline, CDR1 is SGHTA and CDR2 FQGNSA. V gave up 4 bases and J gave up 4 bases, with 15 bases separating them. The CDR3 is 15 amino acids.

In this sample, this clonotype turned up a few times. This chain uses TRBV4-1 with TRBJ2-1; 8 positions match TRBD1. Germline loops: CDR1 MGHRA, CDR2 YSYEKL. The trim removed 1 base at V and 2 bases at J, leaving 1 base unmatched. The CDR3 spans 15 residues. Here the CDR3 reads CASSQAGGTYNEQFF. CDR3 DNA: TGCGCCAGCAGCCAAGCAGGGGGCACCTACAATGAGCAGTTCTTC.

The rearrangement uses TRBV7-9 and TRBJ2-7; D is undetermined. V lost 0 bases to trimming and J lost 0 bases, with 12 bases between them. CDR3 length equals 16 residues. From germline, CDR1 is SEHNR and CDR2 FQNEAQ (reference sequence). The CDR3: CASSLALDPRSYEQYF. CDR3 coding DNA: TGTGCCAGCAGCTTAGCGCTAGATCCCCGCTCCTACGAGCAGTACTTC.

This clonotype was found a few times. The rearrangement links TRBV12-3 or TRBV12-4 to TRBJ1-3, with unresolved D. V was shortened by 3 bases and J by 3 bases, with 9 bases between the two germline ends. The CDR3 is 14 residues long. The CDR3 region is CASSFMSDGNTIYF. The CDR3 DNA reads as TGTGCCAGCAGTTTTATGTCCGATGGAAACACCATATATTTT.

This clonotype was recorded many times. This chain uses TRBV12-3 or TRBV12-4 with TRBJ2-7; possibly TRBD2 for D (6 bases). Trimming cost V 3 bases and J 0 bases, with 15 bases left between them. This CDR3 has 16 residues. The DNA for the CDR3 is TGTGCCAGCAGTTTTGGGTCTAGCGCCATCTCCTACGAGCAGTACTTC. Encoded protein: CASSFGSSAISYEQYF.

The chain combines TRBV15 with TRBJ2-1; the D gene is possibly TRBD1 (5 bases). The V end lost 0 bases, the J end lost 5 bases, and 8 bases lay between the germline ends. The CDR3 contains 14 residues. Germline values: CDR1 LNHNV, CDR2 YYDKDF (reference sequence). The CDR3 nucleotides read TGTGCCACCAGCAGAGATGACAGAGACAATGAGCAGTTCTTC. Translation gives CATSRDDRDNEQFF.

The CDR3, as DNA: TGTGCCAGCAGCTTAGGATTTGTCGAGCGGTCCTACAATGAGCAGTTCTTC. Translation gives CASSLGFVERSYNEQFF. The chain joins TRBV7-9 to TRBJ2-1; a weak D match, TRBD2 (5 bases). In germline, CDR1 is SEHNR, CDR2 FQNEAQ (reference sequence). This CDR3 contains 17 residues. Trimming removed 1 base at V and 1 base at J, with 14 bases between.

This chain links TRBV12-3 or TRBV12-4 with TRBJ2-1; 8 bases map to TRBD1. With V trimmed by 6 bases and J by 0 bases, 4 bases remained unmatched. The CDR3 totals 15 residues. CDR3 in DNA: TGTGCCAGCAGCTTCAGGGGGCTCTCCTACAATGAGCAGTTCTTC. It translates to CASSFRGLSYNEQFF.

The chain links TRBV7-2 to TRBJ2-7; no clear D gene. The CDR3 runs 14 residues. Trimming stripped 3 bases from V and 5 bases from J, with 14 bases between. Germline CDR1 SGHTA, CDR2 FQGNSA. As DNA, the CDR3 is TGTGCCAGCAGCTTCCAGGCGCTCGGCGACGAGCAGTACTTC. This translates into CASSFQALGDEQYF.

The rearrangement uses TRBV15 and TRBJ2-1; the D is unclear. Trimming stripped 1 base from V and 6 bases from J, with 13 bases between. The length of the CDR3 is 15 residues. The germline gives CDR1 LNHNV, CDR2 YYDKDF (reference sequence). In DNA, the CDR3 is TGTGCCACCAGCAGAGGGTCAAGTCCAATCAATGAGCAGTTCTTC. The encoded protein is CATSRGSSPINEQFF.

CDR3 nucleotide sequence: TGCAGTGCTAGAGGAGGGGTTGCCGGGAAAACCCAGAGAGAGACCCAGTACTTC. It translates to CSARGGVAGKTQRETQYF. The chain carries TRBV20-1 and TRBJ2-5; D is possibly TRBD1 or TRBD2 (5 bases each). The germline CDR1 and CDR2 sequences are DFQATT and SNEGSKA (reference sequence). The CDR3 is 18 amino acids. Trimming pared 1 base from V and 4 bases from J, leaving 25 bases between.

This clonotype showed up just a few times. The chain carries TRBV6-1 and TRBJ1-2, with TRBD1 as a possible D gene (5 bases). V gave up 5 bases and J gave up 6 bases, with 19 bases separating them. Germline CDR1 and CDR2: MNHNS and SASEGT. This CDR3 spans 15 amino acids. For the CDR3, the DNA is TGTGCCAGCAGTCGGGGCAAGACAGTACCCGATGGCTACACCTTC. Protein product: CASSRGKTVPDGYTF.

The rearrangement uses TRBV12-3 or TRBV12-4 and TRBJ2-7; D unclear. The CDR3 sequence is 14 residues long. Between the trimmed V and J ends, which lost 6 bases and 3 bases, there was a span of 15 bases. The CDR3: CASSLFQASYEQYF. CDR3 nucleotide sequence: TGTGCCAGCAGCCTGTTCCAGGCGAGCTACGAGCAGTACTTC.

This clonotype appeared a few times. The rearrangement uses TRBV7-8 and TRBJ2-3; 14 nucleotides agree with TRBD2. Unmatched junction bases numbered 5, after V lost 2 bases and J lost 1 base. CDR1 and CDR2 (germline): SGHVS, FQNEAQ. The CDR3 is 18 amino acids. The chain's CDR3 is CASSLKGLAGAGTDTQYF. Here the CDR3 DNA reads TGTGCCAGCAGCTTAAAGGGACTAGCGGGAGCGGGCACAGATACGCAGTATTTT.

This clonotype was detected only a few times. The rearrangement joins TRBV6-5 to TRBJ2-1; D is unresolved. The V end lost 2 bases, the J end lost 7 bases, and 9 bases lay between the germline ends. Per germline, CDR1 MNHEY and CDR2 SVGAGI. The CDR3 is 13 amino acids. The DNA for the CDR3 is TGTGCCAGCAGTTACGTTTTGGGGAATGAGCAGTTCTTC. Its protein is CASSYVLGNEQFF.